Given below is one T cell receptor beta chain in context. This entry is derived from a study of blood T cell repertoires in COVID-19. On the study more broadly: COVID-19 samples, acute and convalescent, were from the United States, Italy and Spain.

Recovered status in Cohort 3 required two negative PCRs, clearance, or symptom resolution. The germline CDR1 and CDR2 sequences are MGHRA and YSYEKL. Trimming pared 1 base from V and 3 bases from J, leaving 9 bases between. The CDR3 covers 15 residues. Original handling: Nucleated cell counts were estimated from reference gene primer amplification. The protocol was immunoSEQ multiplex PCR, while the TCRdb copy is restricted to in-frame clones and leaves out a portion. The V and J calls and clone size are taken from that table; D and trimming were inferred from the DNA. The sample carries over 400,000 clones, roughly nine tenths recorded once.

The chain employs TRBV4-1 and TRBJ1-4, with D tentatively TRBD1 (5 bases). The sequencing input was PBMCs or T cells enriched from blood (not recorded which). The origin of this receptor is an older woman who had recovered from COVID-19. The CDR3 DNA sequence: TGCGCCAGCAGCCAAGGGACATCTGCTAATGAAAAACTGTTTTTT. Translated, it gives CASSQGTSANEKLFF.